This T cell receptor beta chain was identified during a study of shared clonotypes between healthy human individuals. TCRdb's copy holds only in-frame clones and misses some; the assay was immunoSEQ multiplex PCR. Of some 2,500,000 clones in the sample, roughly 90% were seen once. The germline CDR1 and CDR2 sequences are LNHDA and SQIVND (reference sequence). The CDR3 covers 12 residues. Deletions cut 4 bases from V and 7 bases from J, with 8 bases between. The sequenced sample consisted of naive CD4+ T cells from PBMCs. Subset given: CD45RA+ positively selected. This chain links TRBV19 with TRBJ1-5; a weak D match, TRBD1 (5 bases). This sequence originates from a man younger than 30 in good health. Some clones in this sample may be carry-over from other donors' samples. CDR3 region: CASSRGQQPQHF. Here the CDR3 DNA reads TGTGCCAGTAGTAGGGGCCAACAGCCCCAGCATTTT. Supplemented by reference TRBV19 and TRBJ1-5, the full variable domain reads DGGITQSPKYLFRKEGQNVTLSCEQNLNHDAMYWYRQDPGQGLRLIYYSQIVNDFQKGDIAEGYSVSREKKESFPLTVTSAQKNPTAFYLCASSRGQQPQHFGDGTRLSIL.